These 6 T cell receptor beta chains were all obtained from the same sample, sequenced in a study of beta chain features in type 1 diabetes. Overall study results and limits: Within each of all four CD4+ subsets, Type 1 diabetes patients had TCRB CDR3s that were moderately but significantly shorter.

For these receptors, no antigen is known. Expressed TCRB transcripts were sequenced after all isolated RNA was converted to cDNA. Some clones are missing from TCRdb's copy, which holds only in-frame ones; the method was immunoSEQ multiplex PCR. The sample lists hundreds of thousands of clones, around an eighth seen once, with 0.03% to 0.045% in the top ten. Material: naive CD4+ T cells from blood. These receptors came from a man aged 18-30 years with type 1 diabetes.

The V call is TRBV5-1, the J call TRBJ2-7, with a tentative D call TRBD2 (5 bases). V was cut by 4 bases and J by 7 bases, with 9 bases left in between. The CDR3 consists of 11 residues. Germline-derived CDR1 and CDR2 are SGHRS and YFSETQ. The CDR3 DNA reads TGCGCCAGCAGCCTGCCGGGGGAGCAGTACTTC. It codes for CASSLPGEQYF. Using reference TRBV5-1 and TRBJ2-7 for the parts outside the CDR3, the full variable domain is KAGVTQTPRYLIKTRGQQVTLSCSPISGHRSVSWYQQTPGQGLQFLFEYFSETQRNKGNFPGRFSGRQFSNSRSEMNVSTLELGDSALYLCASSLPGEQYFGPGTRLTVT.

This clone was detected a few times. V is TRBV9 and J is TRBJ2-5; 10 bases fit TRBD1. From germline, CDR1 is SGDLS and CDR2 YYNGEE. Germline trimming cut 0 bases from V and 4 bases from J; bases unmatched to any gene: 9. The CDR3 totals 17 residues. CDR3 DNA sequence: TGTGCCAGCAGCGTAGGACCGGGACAGGGGAGGCGAGAGACCCAGTACTTC. Translating gives CASSVGPGQGRRETQYF.

The rearrangement links TRBV11-2 to TRBJ2-4, with TRBD2 matching 10 bases. The CDR3 sequence is 18 residues long. Germline V gives CDR1 SGHAT, CDR2 FQNNGV. V shed 4 bases and J 7 bases; nucleotides not matched to a gene: 16. The CDR3 nucleotides read TGTGCCAGCAGCTCCCGATCTGGTAGCGGGGGGCCGGGCAACATTCAGTACTTC. Protein: CASSSRSGSGGPGNIQYF.

This clone was detected only a few times. V and J are TRBV29-1 and TRBJ2-1; D might be TRBD1 (5 bases). CDR3 length equals 14 residues. The germline V gene has CDR1 SQVTM and CDR2 ANQGSEA. V gave up 0 bases and J gave up 11 bases, with 17 bases separating them. The CDR3 DNA follows: TGCAGCGTTGAAGAAGGGGCTCCTACACGACAGCAGTTCTTC. It translates to CSVEEGAPTRQQFF.

This clone has a handful of counts. Other nucleotide sequences in the sample specify the same CDR3. The V gene is TRBV7-2, the J gene TRBJ1-1, with no clear D. There are 14 residues in the CDR3. The V end lost 5 bases, the J end lost 2 bases, and 12 bases lay between the germline ends. Germline V gene sequence: CDR1 SGHTA, CDR2 FQGNSA. The CDR3 DNA reads TGTGCCAGCAGCCCTCAAGGACCCAACACTGAAGCTTTCTTT. It specifies CASSPQGPNTEAFF.

This sequence joins TRBV15 and TRBJ2-1, with 13 bases lining up with TRBD2. Germline V gene data show CDR1 as LNHNV and CDR2 as YYDKDF (reference sequence). The CDR3 is 16 amino acids. The junction had 10 bases not matched to a gene; V was cut back by 5 bases and J by 9 bases. The CDR3 nucleotides are TGTGCCACCAGCGCCCGACTAGCGGGGGGCGTCTCTGAGCAGTTCTTC. Translated: CATSARLAGGVSEQFF.